The rows below give T cell receptor beta chains drawn from one sample of a study of early T cells in non-severe SARS-CoV-2 infection. MiXCR, applied by TCRdb to the 5' RACE reads, yields one record per CDR3 protein. Of about 99,000 distinct CDR3 sequences listed, roughly 17% are singletons. Sample: whole blood. The receptors stem from an adult who was a healthcare worker with PCR-confirmed SARS-CoV-2 infection or an uninfected control (not recorded which). CDR3s include the opening cysteine and the closing phenylalanine or tryptophan. The D gene is left open where the match is weak. Not all rows give a size; the values are once, few, many and, for expanded clones, a class.

V gene: TRBV20-1
D gene: TRBD1
clone size: many
J gene: TRBJ2-1
CDR3 protein: CSAILMDRASNEQFF
CDR3 DNA: TGCAGTGCCATCTTGATGGACAGGGCATCCAATGAGCAGTTCTTC

V gene: TRBV29-1
D gene: .
clone size: many
J gene: TRBJ1-1
CDR3 protein: CSVPILNTEAFF
CDR3 DNA: TGCAGCGTTCCGATCCTGAACACTGAAGCTTTCTTT

V gene: TRBV19
D gene: .
clone size: few
J gene: TRBJ1-5
CDR3 protein: CASSLREGQPQHF
CDR3 DNA: TGTGCCAGTAGCCTCCGGGAAGGTCAGCCCCAGCATTTT

V gene: TRBV12-3/TRBV12-4
D gene: TRBD2
clone size: .
J gene: TRBJ2-1
CDR3 protein: CASSLSVGAAGIYNEQFF
CDR3 DNA: TGTGCCAGCAGTTTATCCGTCGGCGCAGCGGGAATCTACAATGAGCAGTTCTTC

V gene: TRBV5-4
D gene: .
clone size: many
J gene: TRBJ2-5
CDR3 protein: CASSLAGAQETQYF
CDR3 DNA: TGTGCCAGCAGCTTGGCCGGAGCACAAGAGACCCAGTACTTC

V gene: TRBV20-1
D gene: TRBD1
clone size: many
J gene: TRBJ2-7
CDR3 protein: CSAVDRGHEQYF
CDR3 DNA: TGCAGTGCTGTCGACAGGGGCCACGAGCAGTACTTC

V gene: TRBV20-1
D gene: .
clone size: few
J gene: TRBJ2-1
CDR3 protein: CSALGANYNEQFF
CDR3 DNA: TGCAGTGCCCTAGGGGCTAACTACAATGAGCAGTTCTTC

V gene: TRBV6-2/TRBV6-3
D gene: TRBD1
clone size: .
J gene: TRBJ2-6
CDR3 protein: CASGRQGEGANVLTF
CDR3 DNA: TGTGCCAGCGGACGACAGGGCGAAGGGGCCAACGTCCTGACTTTC

V gene: TRBV6-5
D gene: TRBD1
clone size: few
J gene: TRBJ2-6
CDR3 protein: CASSYSGDRGPTSGANVLTF
CDR3 DNA: TGTGCCAGCAGTTACTCGGGCGACAGGGGGCCAACCTCTGGGGCCAACGTCCTGACTTTC

V gene: TRBV5-4
D gene: TRBD1
clone size: .
J gene: TRBJ1-1
CDR3 protein: CASSPTGTGRLGEAFF
CDR3 DNA: TGTGCCAGCAGCCCTACCGGGACAGGGAGGTTGGGTGAAGCTTTCTTT

V gene: TRBV29-1
D gene: .
clone size: .
J gene: TRBJ2-1
CDR3 protein: CSVTTYGPSYNEQFF
CDR3 DNA: TGCAGCGTTACCACTTACGGGCCATCATACAATGAGCAGTTCTTC

V gene: TRBV20-1
D gene: TRBD2
clone size: .
J gene: TRBJ2-1
CDR3 protein: CSAPEAGGVNEQFF
CDR3 DNA: TGCAGTGCCCCAGAAGCGGGAGGGGTCAATGAGCAGTTCTTC

V gene: TRBV7-2
D gene: TRBD2
clone size: few
J gene: TRBJ2-1
CDR3 protein: CASSLLRGGQNEQFF
CDR3 DNA: TGTGCCAGCAGCTTATTGCGGGGGGGCCAAAATGAGCAGTTCTTC

V gene: TRBV7-8
D gene: TRBD2
clone size: few
J gene: TRBJ2-2
CDR3 protein: CASSLSGLETGELFF
CDR3 DNA: TGTGCCAGCAGCTTATCGGGACTAGAAACCGGGGAGCTGTTTTTT

V gene: TRBV5-1
D gene: .
clone size: few
J gene: TRBJ1-3
CDR3 protein: CASSLDSGNTIYF
CDR3 DNA: TGCGCCAGCAGCCTGGACTCTGGAAACACCATATATTTT

V gene: TRBV7-8
D gene: .
clone size: many
J gene: TRBJ2-4
CDR3 protein: CASSEGLAKNIQYF
CDR3 DNA: TGTGCCAGCAGCGAAGGACTAGCCAAAAACATTCAGTACTTC

V gene: TRBV20-1
D gene: .
clone size: few
J gene: TRBJ1-1
CDR3 protein: CSARTGPLEGEAFF
CDR3 DNA: TGCAGTGCTAGAACGGGCCCCTTAGAGGGTGAAGCTTTCTTT

V gene: TRBV6-2/TRBV6-3
D gene: .
clone size: once
J gene: TRBJ1-2
CDR3 protein: CASTNGQIYGYTF
CDR3 DNA: TGTGCCAGCACCAATGGACAGATCTATGGCTACACCTTC

V gene: TRBV18
D gene: .
clone size: few
J gene: TRBJ2-3
CDR3 protein: CASSPVVRTDTQYF
CDR3 DNA: TGTGCCAGCTCTCCCGTAGTTCGCACAGATACGCAGTATTTT

V gene: TRBV2
D gene: TRBD2
clone size: few
J gene: TRBJ2-1
CDR3 protein: CASSVAGFGNEQFF
CDR3 DNA: TGTGCCAGCAGTGTAGCGGGGTTCGGGAATGAGCAGTTCTTC

V gene: TRBV7-2
D gene: .
clone size: few
J gene: TRBJ2-7
CDR3 protein: CASSLVREQYF
CDR3 DNA: TGTGCCAGCAGCTTAGTACGGGAGCAGTACTTC

V gene: TRBV29-1
D gene: TRBD2
clone size: .
J gene: TRBJ2-7
CDR3 protein: CSARTSGSSREQYF
CDR3 DNA: TGCAGCGCACGGACTAGCGGGAGTTCGCGCGAGCAGTACTTC

V gene: TRBV5-4
D gene: .
clone size: many
J gene: TRBJ2-5
CDR3 protein: CASSREQGHQETQYF
CDR3 DNA: TGTGCCAGCAGCCGAGAACAGGGTCACCAAGAGACCCAGTACTTC

V gene: TRBV11-2
D gene: .
clone size: .
J gene: TRBJ1-3
CDR3 protein: CASSPGVGRPSSGNTIYF
CDR3 DNA: TGTGCCAGCAGCCCCGGGGTGGGGCGGCCAAGCTCTGGAAACACCATATATTTT

V gene: TRBV18
D gene: TRBD1
clone size: .
J gene: TRBJ1-2
CDR3 protein: CASSPPGQGNYGYTF
CDR3 DNA: TGTGCCAGCTCACCACCGGGACAGGGGAACTATGGCTACACCTTC

V gene: TRBV2
D gene: .
clone size: .
J gene: TRBJ1-1
CDR3 protein: CASSEGSWLEAFF
CDR3 DNA: TGTGCCAGCAGTGAAGGATCTTGGCTGGAAGCTTTCTTT

V gene: TRBV3-1
D gene: .
clone size: few
J gene: TRBJ2-7
CDR3 protein: CASSQILSSYEQYF
CDR3 DNA: TGTGCCAGCAGCCAAATCTTAAGCTCCTACGAGCAGTACTTC

V gene: TRBV27
D gene: .
clone size: many
J gene: TRBJ2-1
CDR3 protein: CASSFFGTDGNEQFF
CDR3 DNA: TGTGCCAGCAGTTTCTTCGGGACTGATGGGAATGAGCAGTTCTTC

V gene: TRBV5-1
D gene: TRBD1
clone size: .
J gene: TRBJ2-1
CDR3 protein: CASSSGRGQNEQFF
CDR3 DNA: TGCGCCAGCAGCTCGGGCAGGGGGCAGAATGAGCAGTTCTTC

V gene: TRBV12-3/TRBV12-4
D gene: TRBD2
clone size: .
J gene: TRBJ2-5
CDR3 protein: CASSSAIRGLAGVSETQYF
CDR3 DNA: TGTGCCAGCAGTTCGGCTATCAGGGGACTAGCGGGAGTTAGCGAGACCCAGTACTTC

V gene: TRBV5-6
D gene: TRBD2
clone size: .
J gene: TRBJ2-1
CDR3 protein: CASSFLAGANYNEQFF
CDR3 DNA: TGTGCCAGCAGCTTCCTAGCGGGGGCCAACTACAATGAGCAGTTCTTC

V gene: TRBV20-1
D gene: TRBD2
clone size: .
J gene: TRBJ2-3
CDR3 protein: CSASRVAGGTTDTQYF
CDR3 DNA: TGCAGTGCTAGTAGGGTAGCGGGGGGTACCACAGATACGCAGTATTTT

V gene: TRBV2
D gene: .
clone size: .
J gene: TRBJ2-7
CDR3 protein: CASSDDLSAYEQYF
CDR3 DNA: TGTGCCAGCAGTGATGACCTATCCGCCTACGAGCAGTACTTC

V gene: TRBV28
D gene: .
clone size: few
J gene: TRBJ2-7
CDR3 protein: CASTGGSSYEQYF
CDR3 DNA: TGTGCCAGCACCGGCGGAAGCTCCTACGAGCAGTACTTC

V gene: TRBV19
D gene: .
clone size: .
J gene: TRBJ2-1
CDR3 protein: CASSETSGRTRNEQFF
CDR3 DNA: TGTGCCAGTAGTGAGACCTCAGGGAGGACAAGGAATGAGCAGTTCTTC